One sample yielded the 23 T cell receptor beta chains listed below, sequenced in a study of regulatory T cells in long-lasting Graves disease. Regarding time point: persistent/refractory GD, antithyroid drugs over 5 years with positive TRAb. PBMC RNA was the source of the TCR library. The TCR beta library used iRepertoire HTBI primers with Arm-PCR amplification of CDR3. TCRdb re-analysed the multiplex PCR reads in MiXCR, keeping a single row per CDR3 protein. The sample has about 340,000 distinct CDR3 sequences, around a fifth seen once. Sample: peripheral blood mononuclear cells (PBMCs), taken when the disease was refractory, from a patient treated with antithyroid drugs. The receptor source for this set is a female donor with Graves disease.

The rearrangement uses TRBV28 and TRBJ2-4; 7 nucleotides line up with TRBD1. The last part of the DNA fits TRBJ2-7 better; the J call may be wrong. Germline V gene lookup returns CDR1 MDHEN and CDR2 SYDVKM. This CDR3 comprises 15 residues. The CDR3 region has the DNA TGTGCCAGCAGTTTATTGTGGCAGGGGGCCTACGAGCAGTACTTC. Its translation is CASSLLWQGAYEQYF.

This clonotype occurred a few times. The CDR3 bases are TGTGCCAGCAGCCGTAACACCCTATCACAGGGGTACGCGAACTATGGCTACACCTTC. It yields the protein CASSRNTLSQGYANYGYTF. The rearrangement uses TRBV5-6 and TRBJ1-2; TRBD1 matches at 7 bases. The CDR3 sequence is 19 residues long. After removal of 4 bases from V and 2 bases from J, the junction contained 20 bases not matched to a gene. Germline CDR1 is SGHDT and CDR2 is YYEEEE.

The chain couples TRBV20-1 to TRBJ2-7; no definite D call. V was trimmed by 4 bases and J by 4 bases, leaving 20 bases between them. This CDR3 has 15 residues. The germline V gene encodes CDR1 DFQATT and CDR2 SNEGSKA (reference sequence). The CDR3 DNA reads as TGCAGTGCTACGGACCGTCTGCGTGGAAGATACGAGCAGTACTTC. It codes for CSATDRLRGRYEQYF.

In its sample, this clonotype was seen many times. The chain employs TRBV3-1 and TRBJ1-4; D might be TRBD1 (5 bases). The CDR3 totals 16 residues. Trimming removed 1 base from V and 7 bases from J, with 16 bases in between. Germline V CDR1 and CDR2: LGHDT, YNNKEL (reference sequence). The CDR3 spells CASSQGQGVMSEKLFF. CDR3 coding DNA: TGTGCCAGCAGCCAAGGGCAGGGCGTCATGTCTGAAAAACTGTTTTTT.

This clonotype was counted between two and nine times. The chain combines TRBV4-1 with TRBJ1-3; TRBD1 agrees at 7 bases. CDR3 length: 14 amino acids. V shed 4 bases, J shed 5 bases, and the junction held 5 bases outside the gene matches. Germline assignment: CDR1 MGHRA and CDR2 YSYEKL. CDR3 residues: CASSRPGGRNTIYF. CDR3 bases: TGCGCCAGCAGCCGACCAGGGGGGAGAAACACCATATATTTT.

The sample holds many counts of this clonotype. CDR3 sequence reads: CASRWTGNQPQHF. In nucleotides, the CDR3 is TGTGCCAGCAGATGGACGGGGAATCAGCCCCAGCATTTT. The V call is TRBV12-3 or TRBV12-4, the J call TRBJ1-5; D uncertain. V was shortened by 6 bases and J by 4 bases, with 10 bases between the two germline ends. The CDR3 loop spans 13 amino acids.

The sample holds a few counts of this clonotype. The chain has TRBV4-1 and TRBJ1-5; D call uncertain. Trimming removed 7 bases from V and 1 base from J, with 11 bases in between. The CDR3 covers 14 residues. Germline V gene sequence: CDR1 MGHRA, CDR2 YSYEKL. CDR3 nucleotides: TGCGCCAGCACCACAACCCACAGCAATCAGCCCCAGCATTTT. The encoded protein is CASTTTHSNQPQHF.

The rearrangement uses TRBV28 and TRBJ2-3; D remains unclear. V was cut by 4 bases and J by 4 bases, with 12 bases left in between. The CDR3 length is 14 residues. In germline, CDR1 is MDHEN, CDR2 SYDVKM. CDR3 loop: CASSYKFPPDTQYF. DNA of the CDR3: TGTGCCAGCAGTTACAAATTCCCCCCAGATACGCAGTATTTT.

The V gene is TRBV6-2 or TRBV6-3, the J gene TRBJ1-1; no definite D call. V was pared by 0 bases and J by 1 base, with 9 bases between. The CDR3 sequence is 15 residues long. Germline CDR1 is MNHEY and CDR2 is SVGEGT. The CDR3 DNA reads TGTGCCAGCAGTTACTCGGCTTGGGGGAACACTGAAGCTTTCTTT. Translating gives CASSYSAWGNTEAFF.

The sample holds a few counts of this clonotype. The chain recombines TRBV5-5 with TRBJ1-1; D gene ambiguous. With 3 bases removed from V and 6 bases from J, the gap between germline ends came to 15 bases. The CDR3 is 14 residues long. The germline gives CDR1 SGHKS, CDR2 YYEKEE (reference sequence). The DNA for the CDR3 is TGTGCCAGCAGCTCCCCTGAGATGTACGCTGAAGCTTTCTTT. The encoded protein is CASSSPEMYAEAFF.

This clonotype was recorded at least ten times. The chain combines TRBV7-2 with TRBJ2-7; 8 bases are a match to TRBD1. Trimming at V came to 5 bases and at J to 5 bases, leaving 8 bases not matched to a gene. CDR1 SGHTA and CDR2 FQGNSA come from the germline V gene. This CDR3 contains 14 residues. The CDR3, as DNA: TGTGCCAGCAGCATAGACAGGGGAGGCCACGAGCAGTACTTC. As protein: CASSIDRGGHEQYF.

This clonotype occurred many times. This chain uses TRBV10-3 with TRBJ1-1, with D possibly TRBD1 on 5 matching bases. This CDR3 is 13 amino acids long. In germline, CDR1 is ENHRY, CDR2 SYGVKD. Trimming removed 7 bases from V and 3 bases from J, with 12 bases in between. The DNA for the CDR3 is TGTGCCATCACTTCAGGGTTAGACACTGAAGCTTTCTTT. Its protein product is CAITSGLDTEAFF.

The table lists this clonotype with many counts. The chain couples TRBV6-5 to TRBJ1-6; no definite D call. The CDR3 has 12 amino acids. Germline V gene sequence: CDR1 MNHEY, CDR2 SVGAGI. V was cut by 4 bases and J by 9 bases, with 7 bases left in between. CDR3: CASSSIGSPLHF. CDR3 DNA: TGTGCCAGCAGTTCCATCGGTTCACCCCTCCACTTT.

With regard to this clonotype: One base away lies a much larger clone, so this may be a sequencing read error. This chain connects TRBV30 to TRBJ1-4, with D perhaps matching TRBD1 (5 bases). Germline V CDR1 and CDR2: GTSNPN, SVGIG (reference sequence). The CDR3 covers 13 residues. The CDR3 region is CAWRSGPGEKLSF. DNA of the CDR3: TGTGCCTGGAGGTCGGGACCGGGGGAAAAACTGTCTTTT.

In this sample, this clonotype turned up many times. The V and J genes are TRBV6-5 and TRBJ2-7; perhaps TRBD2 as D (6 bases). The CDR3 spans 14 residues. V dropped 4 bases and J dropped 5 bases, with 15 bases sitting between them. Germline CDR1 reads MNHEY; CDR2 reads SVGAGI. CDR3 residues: CASSSPPRRDEQYF. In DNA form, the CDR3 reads TGTGCCAGCAGTTCCCCCCCCCGGAGGGACGAGCAGTACTTC.

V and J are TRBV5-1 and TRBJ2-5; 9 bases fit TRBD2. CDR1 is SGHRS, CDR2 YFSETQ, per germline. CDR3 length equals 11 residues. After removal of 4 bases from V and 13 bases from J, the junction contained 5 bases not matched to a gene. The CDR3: CASSLGTSRYF. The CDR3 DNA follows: TGCGCCAGCAGCCTGGGGACTAGCAGGTACTTC.

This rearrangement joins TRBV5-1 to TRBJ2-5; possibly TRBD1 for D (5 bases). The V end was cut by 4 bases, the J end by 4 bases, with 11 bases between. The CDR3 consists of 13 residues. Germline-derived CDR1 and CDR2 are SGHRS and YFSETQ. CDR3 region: CASSPTVTETQYF. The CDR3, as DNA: TGCGCCAGCAGCCCGACAGTGACAGAGACCCAGTACTTC.

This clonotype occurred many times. The chain's CDR3 is CSASGHQNTEAFF. The CDR3, as DNA: TGCAGTGCCTCGGGCCACCAGAACACTGAAGCTTTCTTT. The chain recombines TRBV20-1 with TRBJ1-1; no firm D call. Per the germline V gene, CDR1 is DFQATT and CDR2 is SNEGSKA (reference sequence). The length of the CDR3 is 13 residues. V dropped 6 bases and J dropped 1 base, with 12 bases sitting between them.

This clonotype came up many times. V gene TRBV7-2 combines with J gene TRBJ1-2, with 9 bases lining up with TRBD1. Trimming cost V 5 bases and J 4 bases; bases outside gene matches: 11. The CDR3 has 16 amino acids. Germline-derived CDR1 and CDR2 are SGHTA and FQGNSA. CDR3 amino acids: CASSTRDRALFYGYTF. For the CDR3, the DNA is TGTGCCAGCAGCACCAGGGACAGGGCGCTGTTCTATGGCTACACCTTC.

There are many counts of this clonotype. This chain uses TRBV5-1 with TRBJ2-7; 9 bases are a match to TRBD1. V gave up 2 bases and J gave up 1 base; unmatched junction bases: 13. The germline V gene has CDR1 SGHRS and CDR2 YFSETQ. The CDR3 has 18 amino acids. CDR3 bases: TGCGCCAGCAGCTTAACGGGACAGGGTAGCGGCAATTCCTACGAGCAGTACTTC. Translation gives CASSLTGQGSGNSYEQYF.

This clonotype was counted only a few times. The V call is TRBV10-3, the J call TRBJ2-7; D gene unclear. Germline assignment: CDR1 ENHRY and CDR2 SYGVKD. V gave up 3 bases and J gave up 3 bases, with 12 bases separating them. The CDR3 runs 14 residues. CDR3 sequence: CAISDLGGNYEQYF. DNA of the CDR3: TGTGCCATCAGTGACCTCGGCGGCAACTACGAGCAGTACTTC.

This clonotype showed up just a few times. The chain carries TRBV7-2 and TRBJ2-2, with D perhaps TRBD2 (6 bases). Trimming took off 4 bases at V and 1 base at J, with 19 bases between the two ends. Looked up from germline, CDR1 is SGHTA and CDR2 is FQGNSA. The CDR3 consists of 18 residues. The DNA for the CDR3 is TGTGCCAGCAGCTCTCTATTGGGGTTAGCGGAGAACACCGGGGAGCTGTTTTTT. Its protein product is CASSSLLGLAENTGELFF. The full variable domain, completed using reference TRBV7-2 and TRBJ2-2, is GAGVSQSPSNKVTEKGKDVELRCDPISGHTALYWYRQSLGQGLEFLIYFQGNSAPDKSGLPSDRFSAERTGGSVSTLTIQRTQQEDSAVYLCASSSLLGLAENTGELFFGEGSRLTVL.

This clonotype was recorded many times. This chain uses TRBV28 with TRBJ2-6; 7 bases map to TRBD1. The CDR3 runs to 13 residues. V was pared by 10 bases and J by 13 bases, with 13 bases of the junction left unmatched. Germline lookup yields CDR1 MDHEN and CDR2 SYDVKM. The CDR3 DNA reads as TGTGCCACCCGTTGGACAGGCTTAAAGGTCCTGACTTTC. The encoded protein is CATRWTGLKVLTF.